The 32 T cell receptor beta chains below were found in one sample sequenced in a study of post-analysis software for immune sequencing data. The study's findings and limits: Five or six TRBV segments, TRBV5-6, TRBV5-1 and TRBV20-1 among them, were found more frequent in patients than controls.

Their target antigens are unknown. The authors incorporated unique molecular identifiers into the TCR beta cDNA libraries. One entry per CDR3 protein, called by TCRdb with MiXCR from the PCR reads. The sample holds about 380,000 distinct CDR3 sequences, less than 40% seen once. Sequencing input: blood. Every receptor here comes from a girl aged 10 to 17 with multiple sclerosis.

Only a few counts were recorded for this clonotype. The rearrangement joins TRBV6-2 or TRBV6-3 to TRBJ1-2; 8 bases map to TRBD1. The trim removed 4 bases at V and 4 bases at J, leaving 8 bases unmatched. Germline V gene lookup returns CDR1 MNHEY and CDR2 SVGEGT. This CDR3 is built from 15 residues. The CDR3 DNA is TGTGCCAGCAGTTCCTCGACAGGGGCCCTCTATGGCTACACCTTC. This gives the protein CASSSSTGALYGYTF.

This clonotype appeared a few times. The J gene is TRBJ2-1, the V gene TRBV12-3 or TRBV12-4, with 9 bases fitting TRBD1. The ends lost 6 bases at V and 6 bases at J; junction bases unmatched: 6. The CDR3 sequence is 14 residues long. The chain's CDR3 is CASRRQGVTNEQFF. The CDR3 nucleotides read TGTGCCAGCAGGAGACAGGGGGTAACCAATGAGCAGTTCTTC.

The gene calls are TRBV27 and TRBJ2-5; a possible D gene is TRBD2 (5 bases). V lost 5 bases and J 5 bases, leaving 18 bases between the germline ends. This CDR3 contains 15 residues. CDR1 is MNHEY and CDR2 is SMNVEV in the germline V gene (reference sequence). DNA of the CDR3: TGTGCCAGCAGTCCGGGGAACTGGGCTGGGGAGACCCAGTACTTC. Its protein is CASSPGNWAGETQYF.

CDR3 in amino acids: CASSPGGNRAYEQYF. The CDR3 bases are TGTGCCAGCAGCCCCGGCGGGAACAGGGCCTACGAGCAGTACTTC. V is TRBV7-9 and J is TRBJ2-7, with D perhaps assigned TRBD1 or TRBD2 (6 bases each). This CDR3 has 15 residues. The germline V gene has CDR1 SEHNR and CDR2 FQNEAQ (reference sequence). V was pared by 5 bases and J by 2 bases, with 16 bases between.

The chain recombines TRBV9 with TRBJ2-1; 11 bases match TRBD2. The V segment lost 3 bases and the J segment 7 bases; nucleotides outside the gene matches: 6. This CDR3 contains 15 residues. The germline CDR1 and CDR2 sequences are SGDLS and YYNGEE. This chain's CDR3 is CASSEVAGGPNEQFF. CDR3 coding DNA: TGTGCCAGCAGCGAGGTAGCGGGGGGGCCTAATGAGCAGTTCTTC.

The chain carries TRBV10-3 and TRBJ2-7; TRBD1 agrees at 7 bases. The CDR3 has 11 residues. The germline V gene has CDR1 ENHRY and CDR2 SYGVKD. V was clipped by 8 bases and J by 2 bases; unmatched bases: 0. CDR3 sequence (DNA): TGTGCCATCCAGGGGGCCTACGAGCAGTACTTC. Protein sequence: CAIQGAYEQYF.

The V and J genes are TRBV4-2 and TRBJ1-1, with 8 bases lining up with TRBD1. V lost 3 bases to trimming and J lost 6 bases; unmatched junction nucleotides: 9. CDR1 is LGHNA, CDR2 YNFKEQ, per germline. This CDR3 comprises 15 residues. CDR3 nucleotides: TGTGCCAGCAGCCACCTACAGGGGGTGGGGGCTGAAGCTTTCTTT. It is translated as CASSHLQGVGAEAFF.

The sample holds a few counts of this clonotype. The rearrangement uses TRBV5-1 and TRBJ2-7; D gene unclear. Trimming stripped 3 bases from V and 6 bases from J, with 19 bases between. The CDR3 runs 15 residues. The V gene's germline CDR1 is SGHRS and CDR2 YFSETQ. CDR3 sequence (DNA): TGCGCCAGCAGCTCCGTAACTCCTTGGGTGGGCGAGCAGTACTTC. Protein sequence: CASSSVTPWVGEQYF.

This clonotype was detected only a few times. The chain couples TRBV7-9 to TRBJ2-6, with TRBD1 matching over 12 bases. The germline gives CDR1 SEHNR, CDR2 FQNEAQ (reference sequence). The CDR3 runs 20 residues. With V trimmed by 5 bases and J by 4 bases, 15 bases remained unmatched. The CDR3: CASSANHMGQGARGANVLTF. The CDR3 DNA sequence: TGTGCCAGCAGCGCGAATCACATGGGACAGGGGGCAAGAGGGGCCAACGTCCTGACTTTC.

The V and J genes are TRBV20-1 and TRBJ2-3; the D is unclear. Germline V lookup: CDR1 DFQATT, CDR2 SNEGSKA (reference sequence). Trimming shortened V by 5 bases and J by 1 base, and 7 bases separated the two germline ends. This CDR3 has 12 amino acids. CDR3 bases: TGCAGTGCTGAAACTGGCACAGATACGCAGTATTTT. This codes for CSAETGTDTQYF.

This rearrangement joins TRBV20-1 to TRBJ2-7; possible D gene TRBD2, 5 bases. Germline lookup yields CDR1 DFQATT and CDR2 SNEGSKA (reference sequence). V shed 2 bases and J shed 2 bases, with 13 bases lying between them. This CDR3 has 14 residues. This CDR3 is CSARPSGLPYEQYF. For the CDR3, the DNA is TGCAGTGCTAGACCATCCGGACTCCCCTACGAGCAGTACTTC.

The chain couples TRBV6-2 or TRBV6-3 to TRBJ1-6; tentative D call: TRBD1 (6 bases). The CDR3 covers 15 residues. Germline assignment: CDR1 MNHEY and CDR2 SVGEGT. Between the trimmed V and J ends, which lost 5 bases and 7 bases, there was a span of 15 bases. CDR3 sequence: CASSLLQGSNSPLHF. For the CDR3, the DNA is TGTGCCAGCAGTCTCCTACAGGGTTCCAATTCACCCCTCCACTTT.

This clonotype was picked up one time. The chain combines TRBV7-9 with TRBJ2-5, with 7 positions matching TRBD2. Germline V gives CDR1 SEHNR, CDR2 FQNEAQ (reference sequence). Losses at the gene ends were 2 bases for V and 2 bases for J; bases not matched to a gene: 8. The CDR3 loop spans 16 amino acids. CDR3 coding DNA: TGTGCCAGCAGCTTAATTGGTAGCGGGTATCAAGAGACCCAGTACTTC. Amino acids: CASSLIGSGYQETQYF. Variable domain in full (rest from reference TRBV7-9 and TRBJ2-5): DTGVSQNPRHKITKRGQNVTFRCDPISEHNRLYWYRQTLGQGPEFLTYFQNEAQLEKSRLLSDRFSAERPKGSFSTLEIQRTEQGDSAMYLCASSLIGSGYQETQYFGPGTRLLVL.

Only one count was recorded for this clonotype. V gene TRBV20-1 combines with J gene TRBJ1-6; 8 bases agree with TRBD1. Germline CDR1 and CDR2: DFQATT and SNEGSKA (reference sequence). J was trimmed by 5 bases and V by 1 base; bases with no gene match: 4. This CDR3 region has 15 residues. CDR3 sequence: CSARARDRNNSPLHF. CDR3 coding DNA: TGCAGTGCTAGAGCCCGGGACAGGAATAATTCACCCCTCCACTTT.

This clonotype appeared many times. As DNA, the CDR3 is TGCAGCGTTGATGGTCTAGCGGCAATCTCCTACAATGAGCAGTTCTTC. This translates into CSVDGLAAISYNEQFF. This chain links TRBV29-1 with TRBJ2-1; TRBD2 agrees at 7 bases. Germline V gene sequence: CDR1 SQVTM, CDR2 ANQGSEA. V dropped 3 bases and J dropped 0; count of bases not matched to a gene: 8. CDR3 size: 16 residues.

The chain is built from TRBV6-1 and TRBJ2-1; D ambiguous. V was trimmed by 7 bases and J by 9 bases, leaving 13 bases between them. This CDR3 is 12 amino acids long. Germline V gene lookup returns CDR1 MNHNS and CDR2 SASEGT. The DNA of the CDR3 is TGTGCCAGCAATGATCTTTCGGTTGAGCAGTTCTTC. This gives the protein CASNDLSVEQFF.

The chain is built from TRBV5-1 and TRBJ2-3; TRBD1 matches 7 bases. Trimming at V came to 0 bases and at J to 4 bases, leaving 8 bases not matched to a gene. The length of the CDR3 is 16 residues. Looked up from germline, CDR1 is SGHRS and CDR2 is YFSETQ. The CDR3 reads CASSLGVGGNSDTQYF. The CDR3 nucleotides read TGCGCCAGCAGCTTGGGTGTAGGGGGCAACTCAGATACGCAGTATTTT.

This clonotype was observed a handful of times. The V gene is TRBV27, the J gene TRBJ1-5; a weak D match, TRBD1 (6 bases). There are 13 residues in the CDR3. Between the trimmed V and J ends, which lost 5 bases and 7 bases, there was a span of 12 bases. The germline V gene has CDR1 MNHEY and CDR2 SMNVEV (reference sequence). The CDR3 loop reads CASSLDRWQPQHF. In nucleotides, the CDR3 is TGTGCCAGCAGTCTCGACAGGTGGCAGCCCCAGCATTTT.

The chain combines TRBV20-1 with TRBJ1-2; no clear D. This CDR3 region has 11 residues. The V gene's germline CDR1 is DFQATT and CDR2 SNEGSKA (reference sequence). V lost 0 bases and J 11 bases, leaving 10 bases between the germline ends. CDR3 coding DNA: TGCAGTGCTAGAGATGGGCTCGTATACACCTTC. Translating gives CSARDGLVYTF.

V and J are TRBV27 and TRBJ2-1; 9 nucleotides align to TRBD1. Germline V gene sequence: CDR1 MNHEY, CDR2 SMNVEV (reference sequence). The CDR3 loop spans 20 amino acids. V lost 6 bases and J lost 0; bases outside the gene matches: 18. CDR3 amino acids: CASSLPGQGRRRYSYNEQFF. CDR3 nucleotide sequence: TGTGCCAGCAGCTTACCGGGACAGGGTAGACGACGGTACTCCTACAATGAGCAGTTCTTC.

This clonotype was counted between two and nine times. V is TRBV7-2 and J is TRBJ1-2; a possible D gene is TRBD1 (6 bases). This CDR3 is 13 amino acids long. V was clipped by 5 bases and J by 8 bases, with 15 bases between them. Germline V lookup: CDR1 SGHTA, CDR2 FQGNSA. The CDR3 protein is CASSPNVQGGYTF. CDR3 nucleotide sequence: TGTGCCAGCAGCCCTAACGTGCAGGGGGGCTACACCTTC.

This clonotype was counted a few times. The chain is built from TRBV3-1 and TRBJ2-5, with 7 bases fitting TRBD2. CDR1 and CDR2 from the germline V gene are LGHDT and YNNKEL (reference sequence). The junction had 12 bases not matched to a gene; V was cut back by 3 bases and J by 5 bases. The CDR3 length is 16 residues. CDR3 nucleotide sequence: TGTGCCAGCAGCCACCCGGGACTATCAAATCCTGAGACCCAGTACTTC. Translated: CASSHPGLSNPETQYF.

CDR3 DNA sequence: TGTGCCAGCAGCTTTGCCCAGGCGGCCGCGGTGGCCTACAATGAGCAGTTCTTC. Residues: CASSFAQAAAVAYNEQFF. The genes are TRBV11-2 and TRBJ2-1; no clear D. Germline V gene sequence: CDR1 SGHAT, CDR2 FQNNGV. V lost 3 bases and J 2 bases, leaving 20 bases between the germline ends. This CDR3 is built from 18 residues.

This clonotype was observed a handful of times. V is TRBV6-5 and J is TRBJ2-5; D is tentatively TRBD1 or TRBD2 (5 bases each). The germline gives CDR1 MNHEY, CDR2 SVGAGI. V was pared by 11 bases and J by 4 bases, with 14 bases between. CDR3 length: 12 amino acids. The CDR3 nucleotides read TGTGCCCACGGGACCCCGGGAGAGACCCAGTACTTC. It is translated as CAHGTPGETQYF.

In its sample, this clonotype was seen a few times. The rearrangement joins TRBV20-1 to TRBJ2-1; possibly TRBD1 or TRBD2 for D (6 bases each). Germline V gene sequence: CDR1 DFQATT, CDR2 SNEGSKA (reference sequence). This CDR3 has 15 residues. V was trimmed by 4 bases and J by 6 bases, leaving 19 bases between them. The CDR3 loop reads CSAMGGTGNSNEQFF. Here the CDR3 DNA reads TGCAGTGCTATGGGGGGAACAGGGAACAGCAATGAGCAGTTCTTC.

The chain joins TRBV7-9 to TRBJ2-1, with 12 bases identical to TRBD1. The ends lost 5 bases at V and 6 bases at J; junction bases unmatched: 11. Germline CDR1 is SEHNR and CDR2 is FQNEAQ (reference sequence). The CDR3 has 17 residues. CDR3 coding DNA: TGTGCCAGCAGCCGAGGAAGGGGACAGGGGGCCCTCAATGAGCAGTTCTTC. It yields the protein CASSRGRGQGALNEQFF.

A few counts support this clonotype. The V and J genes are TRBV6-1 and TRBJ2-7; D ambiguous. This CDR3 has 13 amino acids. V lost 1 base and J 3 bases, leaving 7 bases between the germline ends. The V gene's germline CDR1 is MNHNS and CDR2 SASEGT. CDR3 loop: CASSEVAFYEQYF. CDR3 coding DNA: TGTGCCAGCAGTGAAGTGGCTTTCTACGAGCAGTACTTC.

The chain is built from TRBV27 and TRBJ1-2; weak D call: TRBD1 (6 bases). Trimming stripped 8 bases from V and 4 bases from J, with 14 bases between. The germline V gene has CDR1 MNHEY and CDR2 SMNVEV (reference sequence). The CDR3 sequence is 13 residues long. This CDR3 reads CASSSGDPYGYTF. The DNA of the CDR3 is TGTGCCAGCTCATCAGGGGACCCCTATGGCTACACCTTC.

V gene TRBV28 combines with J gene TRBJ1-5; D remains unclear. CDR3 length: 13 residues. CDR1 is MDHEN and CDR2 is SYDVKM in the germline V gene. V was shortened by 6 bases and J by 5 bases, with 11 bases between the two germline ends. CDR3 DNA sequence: TGTGCCAGCAGCGTCCCAAAGTATCAGCCCCAGCATTTT. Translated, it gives CASSVPKYQPQHF. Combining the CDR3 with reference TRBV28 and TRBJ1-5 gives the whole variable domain DVKVTQSSRYLVKRTGEKVFLECVQDMDHENMFWYRQDPGLGLRLIYFSYDVKMKEKGDIPEGYSVSREKKERFSLILESASTNQTSMYLCASSVPKYQPQHFGDGTRLSIL.

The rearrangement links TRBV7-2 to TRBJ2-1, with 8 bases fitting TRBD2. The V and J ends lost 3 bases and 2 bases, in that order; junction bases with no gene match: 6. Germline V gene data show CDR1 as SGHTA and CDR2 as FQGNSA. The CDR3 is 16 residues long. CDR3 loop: CASSFASGGTYNEQFF. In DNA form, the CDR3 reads TGTGCCAGCAGCTTTGCAAGCGGGGGTACCTACAATGAGCAGTTCTTC.

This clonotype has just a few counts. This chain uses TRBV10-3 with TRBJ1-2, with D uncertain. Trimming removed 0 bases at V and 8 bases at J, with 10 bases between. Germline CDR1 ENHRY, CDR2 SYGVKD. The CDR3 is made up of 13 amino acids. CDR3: CAISESPSRGYTF. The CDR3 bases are TGTGCCATCAGTGAGTCGCCTAGCCGGGGCTACACCTTC.

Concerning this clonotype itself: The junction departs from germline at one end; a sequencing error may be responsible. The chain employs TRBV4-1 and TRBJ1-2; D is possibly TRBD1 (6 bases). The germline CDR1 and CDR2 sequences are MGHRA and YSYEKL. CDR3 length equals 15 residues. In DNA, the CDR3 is TGCGCCAGCAACCAAGAAGACAGGTCGGGCTATGGCTACACCTTC. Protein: CASNQEDRSGYGYTF.